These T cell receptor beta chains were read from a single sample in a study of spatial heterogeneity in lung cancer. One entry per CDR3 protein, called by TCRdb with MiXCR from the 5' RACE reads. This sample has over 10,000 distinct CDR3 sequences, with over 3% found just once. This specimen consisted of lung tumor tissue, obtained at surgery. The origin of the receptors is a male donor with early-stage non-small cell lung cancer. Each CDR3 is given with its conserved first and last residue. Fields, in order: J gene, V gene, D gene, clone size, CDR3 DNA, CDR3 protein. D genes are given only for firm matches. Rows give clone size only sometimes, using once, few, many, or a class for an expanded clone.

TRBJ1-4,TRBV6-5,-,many,TGTGCCAGCAGGAGACAGGCCCAAACCGCTAATGAAAAACTGTTTTTT,CASRRQAQTANEKLFF
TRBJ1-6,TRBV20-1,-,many,TGCAGTGCTAGAGACCGGAGGAGGGGAGAGCGGTCACCCCTCCACTTT,CSARDRRRGERSPLHF
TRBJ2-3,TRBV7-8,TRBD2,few,TGTGCCAGCAGCCTGATAGCGGGAGGGCCGTCAGATACGCAGTATTTT,CASSLIAGGPSDTQYF
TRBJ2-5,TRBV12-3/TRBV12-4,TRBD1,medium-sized,TGTGCCAGCAGTGATCCCGGGACAGGGGTTGGGACCCAGTACTTC,CASSDPGTGVGTQYF
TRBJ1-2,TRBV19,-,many,TGTGCCAGTAGTGCCGGGACCCACTATGGCTACACCTTC,CASSAGTHYGYTF
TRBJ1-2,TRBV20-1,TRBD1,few,TGCAGTGCTGGACAGGGGACCCTTGACTATGGCGACACCTTC,CSAGQGTLDYGDTF
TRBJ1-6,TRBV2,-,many,TGTGCCAGCAGTGTGGGAAGGGAAGGAAATAATTCACCCCTCCACTTT,CASSVGREGNNSPLHF
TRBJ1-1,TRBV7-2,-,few,TGTGCCAGCAGCCGTGGACAGGAAGCTTTCTTT,CASSRGQEAFF
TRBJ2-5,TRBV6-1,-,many,TGTGCCAGCAGTGAATTACAGGCGGGGGAGACCCAGTACTTC,CASSELQAGETQYF
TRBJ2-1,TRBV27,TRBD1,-,TGTGCCAGCAGTTTCAACAGGGGCCCCCATGAGCAGTTCTTC,CASSFNRGPHEQFF
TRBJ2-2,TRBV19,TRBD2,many,TGTGCCAGTTCAAAGGCGGGGGGCCAATACACCGGGGAGCTGTTTTTT,CASSKAGGQYTGELFF
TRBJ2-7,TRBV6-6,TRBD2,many,TGTGCCAGCGCCCCCGCGGGAGGCTCCTACGAGCAGTACTTC,CASAPAGGSYEQYF
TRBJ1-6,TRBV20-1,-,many,TGCAGTGCTAGAGTTTCGCAGGGCGTGAATTCACCCCTCCACTTT,CSARVSQGVNSPLHF
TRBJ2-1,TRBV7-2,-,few,TGTGCCAGCAGCTTAGACGGAGGTTACAATGAGCAGTTCTTC,CASSLDGGYNEQFF
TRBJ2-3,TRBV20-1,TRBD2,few,TGCAGTGCTAGCCTTAGCGGGGGGGCCGGAGATACGCAGTATTTT,CSASLSGGAGDTQYF
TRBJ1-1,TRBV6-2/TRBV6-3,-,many,TGTGCCAGCAGGCCCCAGGGGTCGGGTGAAGCTTTCTTT,CASRPQGSGEAFF
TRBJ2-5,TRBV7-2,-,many,TGTGCCAGCAGCTTAGACGGCGGACTAAAGACCCAGTACTTC,CASSLDGGLKTQYF
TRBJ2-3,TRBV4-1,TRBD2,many,TGCGCCAGCAGCCAAGTAGGCCTAGCGGGCACAGATACGCAGTATTTT,CASSQVGLAGTDTQYF
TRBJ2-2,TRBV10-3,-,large,TGTGCCATCAGCATCGGATTTAACACCGGGGAGCTGTTTTTT,CAISIGFNTGELFF
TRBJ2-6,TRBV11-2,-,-,TGTGCCAGCAGCCAACGGACCGGTCCTGGGGCCAACGTCCTGACTTTC,CASSQRTGPGANVLTF
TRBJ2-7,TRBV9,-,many,TGTGCCAGCAGCCCGCAAGGCCCCTACGAGCAGTACTTC,CASSPQGPYEQYF
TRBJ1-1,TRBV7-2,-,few,TGTGCCAGCAGCCCCAGACAGTTGAACACTGAAGCTTTCTTT,CASSPRQLNTEAFF
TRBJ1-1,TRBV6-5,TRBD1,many,TGTGCCAGCAGTAGCCGGGACAGGGGATCCACTGAAGCTTTCTTT,CASSSRDRGSTEAFF
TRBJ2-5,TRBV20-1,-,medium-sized,TGCAGTACTGAACATCAAGAGACCCAGTACTTC,CSTEHQETQYF
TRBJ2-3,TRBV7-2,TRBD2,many,TGTGCCAGCAGCTCCCTCTCCTGGGGTAGCGGGGGGGGAGTAGGCACAGATACGCAGTATTTT,CASSSLSWGSGGGVGTDTQYF
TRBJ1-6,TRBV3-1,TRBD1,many,TGTGCCAGCAGTCTACAGGGGGGTAATTCACCCCTCCACTTT,CASSLQGGNSPLHF
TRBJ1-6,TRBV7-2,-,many,TGTGCCAGCAGCTTAGACCCTTTTTCACCCCTCCACTTT,CASSLDPFSPLHF
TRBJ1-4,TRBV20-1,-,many,TGCAGTGCACCCCACGGGGGCTATAATGAAAAACTGTTTTTT,CSAPHGGYNEKLFF
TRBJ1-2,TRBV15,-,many,TGTGCCACCAGCAGGAACTCGGGCAACTATGGCTACACCTTC,CATSRNSGNYGYTF
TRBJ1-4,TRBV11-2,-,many,TGTGCCAGCAGCTTAGCAGGGACGGGGAATGAAAAACTGTTTTTT,CASSLAGTGNEKLFF
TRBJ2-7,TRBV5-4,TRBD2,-,TGTGCCAGCAGCGTTAGCGGGAGCCCCTACGAGCAGTACTTC,CASSVSGSPYEQYF
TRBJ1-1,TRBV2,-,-,TGTGCCAGCACCGGGAACACTGAAGCTTTCTTT,CASTGNTEAFF
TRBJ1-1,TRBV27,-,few,TGTGCCAGCAGTTTATGGGGGCGGGGCCCAGGTTCTGAAGCTTTCTTT,CASSLWGRGPGSEAFF
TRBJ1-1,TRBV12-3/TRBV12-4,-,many,TGTGCCAGCACCGATGACAGGCCGAACACTGAAGCTTTCTTT,CASTDDRPNTEAFF
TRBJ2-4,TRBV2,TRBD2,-,TGTGCCAGCAGTCCCCCGCGGGGACTAGCGGGAGGGAGGGCCAAAAACATTCAGTACTTC,CASSPPRGLAGGRAKNIQYF
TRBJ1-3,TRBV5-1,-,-,TGCGCCAGAAGATCGGACTCTGGAAACAAAATATATTTT,CARRSDSGNKIYF
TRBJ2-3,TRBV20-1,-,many,TGCAGTGTAAGGACTGGCACAGATACGCAGTATTTT,CSVRTGTDTQYF
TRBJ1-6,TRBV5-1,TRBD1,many,TGCGCCAGCAGGAGGGACAGGGGATTGGATAATTCACCCCTCCACTTT,CASRRDRGLDNSPLHF
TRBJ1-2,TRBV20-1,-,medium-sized,TGCAGTGCTATCCCTCCGGGAAGCGCGTGGGGCTACACCTTC,CSAIPPGSAWGYTF
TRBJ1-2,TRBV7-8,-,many,TGTGCCAGCAGCTTAGATACAGGGTTGGCAAAAGGCTACACCTTC,CASSLDTGLAKGYTF
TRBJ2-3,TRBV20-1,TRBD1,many,TGCAGTGCTAGCTCAACAGGGGGCAGTGAAGATACGCAGTATTTT,CSASSTGGSEDTQYF
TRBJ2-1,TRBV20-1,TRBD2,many,TGCAGTGCTTCAGGGGCGGGGGGGTACAATGAGCAGTTCTTC,CSASGAGGYNEQFF
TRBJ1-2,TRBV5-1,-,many,TGCGCCAGCAGCGAAACTAACTATGGCTACACCTTC,CASSETNYGYTF
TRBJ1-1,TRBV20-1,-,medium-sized,TGCAGTGCTCATAACCCCTTGAACACTGAAGCTTTCTTT,CSAHNPLNTEAFF
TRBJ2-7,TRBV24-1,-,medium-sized,TGTGCCACCAGTGATTTCCCCTTGAATCAGGAGCACGAGCAGTACTTC,CATSDFPLNQEHEQYF